A single sample gave rise to the 22 T cell receptor beta chains below, sequenced in a study of tumor and adjacent non-tumor tissue in lung cancer (dated by TCRdb to the late 2010s). Bulk unsorted tissue served as the source for RNA extraction, and RNA quality was assessed using a NanoDrop ND-1000 and an Agilent 2100. The normal lung samples consisted of distant non-tumor tissue collected more than 3 cm from the tumor edge. Library method: multiplex PCR. These reads were obtained on an Illumina HiSeq 2500. TCRbeta libraries were constructed through three rounds of nested PCR with primers (Table S4) according to protocols modified from ARM-PCR. Using fastp trimming at Q25 and MiXCR clonotype assembly, TCRdb reanalyzed the public sequencing data and kept in-frame beta chains. Rows with a matching CDR3 protein are joined into one entry that keeps the most common DNA and genes. The sample table records 81,000 or so distinct CDR3 sequences; 65% to 85% of these occur just once. The ten top clones hold about 51% of the sample.

The sequenced sample consisted of distant non-tumor lung tissue. The receptors were sampled from a man in his sixties with non-small cell lung cancer.

This clonotype has a single count. The junction departs from germline at one end; a sequencing error may be responsible. The chain joins TRBV11-2 to TRBJ2-1, with 12 bases that match TRBD2. CDR1 SGHAT and CDR2 FQNNGV come from the germline V gene. This CDR3 has 19 residues. The DNA for the CDR3 is TGTGTCAGCAGTTCGTCACGACTAGCGGGAGAGTCGCGTCTCAATGAGCAGTTCTTC. Amino acid sequence: CVSSSSRLAGESRLNEQFF. The whole variable domain, filled in from reference TRBV11-2 and TRBJ2-1, reads EAGVAQSPRYKIIEKRQSVAFWCNPISGHATLYWYQQILGQGPKLLIQFQNNGVVDDSQLPKDRFSAERLKGVDSTLKIQPAKLEDSAVYLCVSSSSRLAGESRLNEQFFGPGTRLTVL.

The V gene is TRBV4-1, the J gene TRBJ1-1; 7 nucleotides match TRBD1. V lost 3 bases to trimming and J lost 1 base; unmatched junction nucleotides: 14. The CDR3 consists of 18 residues. CDR1 is MGHRA, CDR2 YSYEKL, per germline. CDR3 coding DNA: TGCGCCAGCAGCCACCTCAGGGGGGAGCGAGAAAAGAACACTGAAGCTTTCTTT. Translated, it gives CASSHLRGEREKNTEAFF.

Notes on this clonotype: The junction does not match germline at one end; this may be a read error. The gene calls are TRBV12-3 or TRBV12-4 and TRBJ2-5; 10 bases are a match to TRBD2. The CDR3 is made up of 16 amino acids. The CDR3 loop is CGSSLASGGARETQYF. CDR3 coding DNA: TGTGGCAGCAGTTTGGCTAGCGGGGGTGCCAGGGAGACCCAGTACTTC.

In the case of this clonotype: The junction and the germline gene differ at one end; a read error may be behind it. The chain combines TRBV6-1 with TRBJ1-1; 8 bases fit TRBD1. Looked up from germline, CDR1 is MNHNS and CDR2 is SASEGT. The CDR3 loop spans 14 amino acids. CDR3 region: CPSSDDRGDSEAFF. CDR3 sequence (DNA): TGTCCCAGCAGTGACGACAGGGGCGACTCTGAAGCTTTCTTT.

A word on this clonotype: Germline is not matched at one junction end, which may reflect a read error. This rearrangement joins TRBV5-1 to TRBJ2-1, with unresolved D. Germline V lookup: CDR1 SGHRS, CDR2 YFSETQ. This CDR3 region has 15 residues. CDR3 bases: TGCGCCAGCTTCGGGTCCCCCGGCTCCTACAATAAGCAGTTCTTC. Its translation: CASFGSPGSYNKQFF.

This clonotype was found a few times. V usage is TRBV19 and J usage is TRBJ1-2; D is undetermined. V lost 3 bases and J lost 7, with 6 bases in between. This CDR3 comprises 11 residues. Germline V gene sequence: CDR1 LNHDA, CDR2 SQIVND (reference sequence). This CDR3 is CASSIKAGYTF. The CDR3 DNA reads as TGTGCCAGTAGTATTAAAGCTGGCTACACCTTC.

This chain connects TRBV4-1 to TRBJ2-7, with D unresolved. The length of the CDR3 is 14 residues. The germline gives CDR1 MGHRA, CDR2 YSYEKL. V was cut by 4 bases and J by 0 bases, with 10 bases left in between. CDR3 residues: CASSLAESSYEQYF. The CDR3 DNA reads as TGCGCCAGCAGCCTGGCGGAGAGCTCCTACGAGCAGTACTTC.

As concerns this clonotype: The conserved phenylalanine or tryptophan is not found at the CDR3 terminus, so this likely reflects a read error. The V call is TRBV20-1, the J call TRBJ2-7; D ambiguous. The CDR3 loop spans 12 amino acids. Germline CDR1 reads DFQATT; CDR2 reads SNEGSKA (reference sequence). The CDR3 nucleotides are TGCTGTGCTAGTGAGGTCACCTACGAGCAGTACTTA. Amino acid sequence: CCASEVTYEQYL.

To note about this clonotype: A read error may account for a junction end that differs from germline. This chain joins TRBV13 and TRBJ2-2; D gene unclear. The CDR3 extends over 12 amino acids. In germline, CDR1 is PRHDT, CDR2 FYEKMQ (reference sequence). The CDR3 is CANSRPVEELFF. As DNA, the CDR3 is TGTGCCAACAGCCGGCCGGTCGAGGAGCTGTTTTTT.

With respect to this clonotype: This likely comes from a read error, as the CDR3 has no conserved phenylalanine or tryptophan at its end. This chain connects TRBV20-1 to TRBJ2-5; D not certain. The CDR3 spans 13 residues. The germline V gene encodes CDR1 DFQATT and CDR2 SNEGSKA (reference sequence). The CDR3 coding sequence is TGCAATGCTATAGAGAGGTTCCAAGTGACCCAGTACGTC. This encodes CNAIERFQVTQYV.

This chain links TRBV11-3 with TRBJ2-7, with D unclear. This CDR3 contains 15 residues. Trimming removed 7 bases at V and 2 bases at J, with 18 bases between. CDR1 and CDR2 (germline): SGHNT, YENEEA. In nucleotides, the CDR3 is TGTGCCAGCATCTATCGGAATCGATTAACCTACGAGCAGTACTTC. Its protein product is CASIYRNRLTYEQYF.

This clonotype occurred once. Given the absence of the conserved phenylalanine or tryptophan at the CDR3 end, a read error is likely. The chain uses TRBV4-1 and TRBJ2-2; D call uncertain. V lost 4 bases, J lost 5 bases, and 8 bases lay in between. The germline CDR1 and CDR2 sequences are MGHRA and YSYEKL. The CDR3 contains 13 residues. The CDR3 loop reads CASSLIQTGELFS. The CDR3 DNA reads as TGCGCCAGCAGCCTGATACAAACCGGGGAGCTGTTTTCT.

With regard to this clonotype: An end of the junction differs from the germline gene, which may be a read error. V gene TRBV6-7 combines with J gene TRBJ2-7; D gene unclear. TRBV6-7 is given ORF status, its function remaining uncertain. CDR3 length equals 13 residues. This CDR3 is CAGRLTLVYEQCF. CDR3 nucleotides: TGTGCCGGCCGGCTAACCCTCGTCTACGAGCAGTGCTTC.

This clonotype was picked up many times. The V call is TRBV29-1, the J call TRBJ1-3; D is uncertain. CDR3 length: 12 amino acids. V dropped 5 bases and J dropped 1 base, with 6 bases sitting between them. CDR1 and CDR2 (germline): SQVTM, ANQGSEA. The CDR3 coding sequence is TGCAGCGTTAGGCTATCTGGAAACACCATATATTTT. It codes for CSVRLSGNTIYF.

Comment on this clonotype: Germline and junction disagree at one end, which may indicate a read error. V and J are TRBV11-3 and TRBJ2-3; no firm D call. Germline V gene sequence: CDR1 SGHNT, CDR2 YENEEA. CDR3 length equals 15 residues. In nucleotides, the CDR3 is TGTGCCAGCAGCTTAGACCCCCCCCCAGTGGATACGCTGTATTTT. This gives the protein CASSLDPPPVDTLYF.

Concerning this clonotype: As the CDR3 is not closed by the conserved phenylalanine or tryptophan, this likely results from a read error. V and J are TRBV5-1 and TRBJ1-5, with D possibly being TRBD1 (6 bases). The germline CDR1 and CDR2 sequences are SGHRS and YFSETQ. The CDR3 is 16 amino acids. V dropped 8 bases and J dropped 3 bases, with 21 bases sitting between them. The CDR3 spells CASSPGEGEFNQPQHS. The DNA for the CDR3 is TGCGCCAGTAGCCCGGGAGAGGGGGAGTTCAATCAGCCCCAGCATTCT.

This chain joins TRBV7-9 and TRBJ2-5, with a weak D call TRBD1 (6 bases). Trimming removed 6 bases at V and 1 base at J, with 24 bases between. CDR3 length: 18 amino acids. The V gene's germline CDR1 is SEHNR and CDR2 FQNEAQ (reference sequence). CDR3 protein: CASRFSSGTGRFQETQYF. CDR3 nucleotide sequence: TGTGCCAGCAGGTTCTCATCTGGAACAGGGAGATTCCAAGAGACCCAGTACTTC.

Remarks on this clonotype: In this CDR3 the conserved last residue, phenylalanine or tryptophan, is missing, so a read error is likely. This chain connects TRBV5-1 to TRBJ2-1, with a tentative D call TRBD1 (6 bases). The CDR3 runs 14 residues. Germline CDR1 SGHRS, CDR2 YFSETQ. CDR3 sequence (DNA): TGCGTCAGCAGCGTGGGACAAGCCCACAATGAGCAGTTCCTC. Protein: CVSSVGQAHNEQFL.

This clonotype has a single count. The CDR3 ends on some other residue instead of the conserved phenylalanine or tryptophan, so this is likely a read error. DNA of the CDR3: TGTGTCAGCAGCCCCGGACAGGTTCTGGAGACCCAGTACTCC. This sequence encodes CVSSPGQVLETQYS. V gene TRBV11-2 combines with J gene TRBJ2-5; TRBD1 matches 7 bases. This CDR3 spans 14 amino acids. CDR1 is SGHAT, CDR2 FQNNGV, per germline.

This clonotype was detected only once. Germline and junction disagree at one end, which may indicate a read error. This sequence joins TRBV20-1 and TRBJ2-7; D ambiguous. This CDR3 has 13 residues. CDR1 and CDR2 (germline): DFQATT, SNEGSKA (reference sequence). The CDR3 nucleotides read TGCAATGCTATGGGGATGGCTATAGACGAGCAGTACTTC. Amino acids: CNAMGMAIDEQYF.

As concerns this clonotype: At one of its ends the junction is not consistent with the germline gene, which may arise from a read error. J is TRBJ2-7 and V is TRBV11-2, with 10 positions matching TRBD2. Germline CDR1 reads SGHAT; CDR2 reads FQNNGV. The CDR3 sequence is 15 residues long. CDR3 bases: TGTGCCAGCACCCTCCGTGGGATAGCGGGAGGCGAGCGGTACTTC. Amino acids: CASTLRGIAGGERYF.

In its sample, this clonotype was seen once. The V call is TRBV24-1, the J call TRBJ1-2, with D uncertain. This CDR3 is 15 amino acids long. The ends were cut back, 3 bases at V and 4 bases at J, with 14 bases in the middle. CDR1 is KGHDR, CDR2 SFDVKD, per germline. CDR3 DNA sequence: TGTGCCACCAGTGATGCCGTACGGTTCACCTATGGCTACACCTTC. Translating it yields CATSDAVRFTYGYTF.